Below, 9 T cell receptor beta chains from the same sample are listed, as sequenced in a study of blood T cells in healthy people across ages. Alongside a J-beta primer mix, a sample-barcoded 5' primer served in a second PCR lasting 7 to 11 cycles. TCRdb used MiXCR to reprocess the 5' RACE reads, holding one entry per CDR3 protein. The sample holds around 1.7 million distinct CDR3 sequences, approximately 28% seen once. Sequencing used blood. Source of these receptors: a woman in her 30s in good health.

Concerning this clonotype: No conserved phenylalanine or tryptophan ends this CDR3, so it is likely a read error. The V call is TRBV9, the J call TRBJ1-2; 7 positions match TRBD1. CDR1 is SGDLS and CDR2 is YYNGEE in the germline V gene. Unmatched junction bases numbered 5, after V lost 6 bases and J lost 0 bases. The CDR3 runs 14 residues. CDR3 amino acids: CASTRTGPNYGYTL. As DNA, the CDR3 is TGTGCCAGCACCCGGACAGGCCCTAACTATGGCTACACCCTC.

CDR3 in amino acids: CASNARPGLWDTEAFF. The CDR3 nucleotides read TGTGCCAGCAACGCCCGACCGGGGCTTTGGGACACTGAAGCTTTCTTT. The chain couples TRBV5-6 to TRBJ1-1, with a possible D match to TRBD1 (5 bases). V lost 6 bases, J lost 3 bases, and 21 bases lay in between. The germline V gene encodes CDR1 SGHDT and CDR2 YYEEEE. The CDR3 contains 16 residues.

As for this clonotype: Just one base apart from a much larger clone, this may be a read error. V is TRBV4-2 and J is TRBJ2-5; TRBD1 matches at 9 bases. The J call may be incorrect, as the DNA end agrees better with TRBJ2-1. The CDR3 length is 13 residues. Germline CDR1 LGHNA, CDR2 YNFKEQ. The CDR3 reads CASSQGQGKTQFF. CDR3 sequence (DNA): TGTGCCAGCAGCCAGGGACAGGGAAAGACCCAGTTCTTC.

This clonotype was found many times. The chain joins TRBV12-3 or TRBV12-4 to TRBJ2-7; D tentatively fits TRBD1 or TRBD2 (5 bases each). CDR3 length equals 15 residues. Trimming stripped 7 bases from V and 4 bases from J, with 20 bases between. The CDR3 bases are TGTGCCAGCAAGCGTTCCTTGGGGGATCTATACGAGCAGTACTTC. Translation gives CASKRSLGDLYEQYF.

This rearrangement joins TRBV27 to TRBJ1-2; 7 nucleotides align to TRBD1. From germline, CDR1 is MNHEY and CDR2 SMNVEV (reference sequence). This CDR3 spans 14 amino acids. V gave up 2 bases and J gave up 3 bases; unmatched junction bases: 3. The CDR3 DNA reads TGTGCCAGCAGTTTACAGGGGGAAGACTATGGCTACACCTTC. It codes for CASSLQGEDYGYTF.

The chain carries TRBV12-3 or TRBV12-4 and TRBJ2-5; 7 nucleotides align to TRBD2. This CDR3 has 15 amino acids. The junction had 11 bases not matched to a gene; V was cut back by 5 bases and J by 5 bases. The CDR3, as DNA: TGTGCCAGCAGTCCCGGGGGGTCGTACGTGGAGACCCAGTACTTC. Encoded protein: CASSPGGSYVETQYF.

In its sample, this clonotype was seen many times. The CDR3: CSGENTEAFF. DNA of the CDR3: TGCAGCGGGGAAAACACTGAAGCTTTCTTT. The V call is TRBV29-1, the J call TRBJ1-1, with D unclear. The CDR3 has 10 residues. The germline gives CDR1 SQVTM, CDR2 ANQGSEA. Trimming left V 7 bases short and J 2 bases short, with 5 bases between.

The gene calls are TRBV3-1 and TRBJ2-5; tentatively, D is TRBD1 or TRBD2 (6 bases each). V lost 2 bases and J lost 5, with 15 bases in between. Germline V gene data show CDR1 as LGHDT and CDR2 as YNNKEL (reference sequence). CDR3 size: 15 residues. CDR3 sequence: CASSQNPGAGETQYF. The CDR3, as DNA: TGTGCCAGCAGCCAAAACCCGGGGGCCGGGGAGACCCAGTACTTC.

To note about this clonotype: A much larger clone lies one base from this, so it may be a read error. V usage is TRBV29-1 and J usage is TRBJ1-2, with 12 positions matching TRBD1. Germline loops: CDR1 SQVTM, CDR2 ANQGSEA. The CDR3 totals 13 residues. For the CDR3, the DNA is TGCAGCGTTGCCGGGACAGGGGGCTATGACTACACCTTC. This gives the protein CSVAGTGGYDYTF.